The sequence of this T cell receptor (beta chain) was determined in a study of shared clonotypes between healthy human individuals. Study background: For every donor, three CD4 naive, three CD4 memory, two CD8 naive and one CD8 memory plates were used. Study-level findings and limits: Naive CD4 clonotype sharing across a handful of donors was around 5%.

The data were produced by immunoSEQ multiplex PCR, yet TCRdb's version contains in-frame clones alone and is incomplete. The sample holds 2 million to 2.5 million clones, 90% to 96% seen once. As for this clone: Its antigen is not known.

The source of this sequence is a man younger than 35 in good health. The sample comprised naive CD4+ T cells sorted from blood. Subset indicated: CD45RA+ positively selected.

CDR3 amino acids: CASSQSSNTEAFF. CDR3 bases: TGCGCCAGCAGCCAATCCTCTAACACTGAAGCTTTCTTT. The chain joins TRBV5-1 to TRBJ1-1; no clear D. Germline V gives CDR1 SGHRS, CDR2 YFSETQ. This CDR3 comprises 13 residues. The V end lost 4 bases, the J end lost 2 bases, and 9 bases lay between the germline ends.